This TCR beta chain emerged from a study of somatic mutations in cytotoxic T cells in rheumatoid arthritis. Profiled with immunoSEQ multiplex PCR; TCRdb holds only in-frame clones, not every one. Of about 4,700 clones in the sample, more than 60% were seen once. Purity of the CD4+ and CD8+ cells, isolated by positive magnetic bead selection, was checked by flow cytometry. This CDR3 comprises 14 residues. CDR1 is SGHAT, CDR2 FQNNGV, per germline. The germline V and J ends were trimmed by 0 bases and 1 base, with 7 bases remaining between them. The chain couples TRBV11-2 to TRBJ2-7; the D gene is possibly TRBD2 (5 bases). This TCR was recovered from a man in his 70s with rheumatoid arthritis. The sequencing input was CD8+ T cells sorted from blood. This chain's CDR3 is CASSLEVASYEQYF. The CDR3 bases are TGTGCCAGCAGCTTAGAAGTAGCGTCCTACGAGCAGTACTTC.